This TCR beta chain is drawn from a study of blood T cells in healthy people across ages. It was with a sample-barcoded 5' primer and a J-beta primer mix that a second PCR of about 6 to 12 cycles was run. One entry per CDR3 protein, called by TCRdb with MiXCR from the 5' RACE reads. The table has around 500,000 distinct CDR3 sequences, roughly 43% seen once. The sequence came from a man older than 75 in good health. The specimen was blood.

This CDR3 reads CASSFDTSSYNEQFF. In DNA form, the CDR3 reads TGCGCCAGCAGCTTTGATACGAGCTCCTACAATGAGCAGTTCTTC. The chain has TRBV5-1 and TRBJ2-1; D gene ambiguous. V was clipped by 2 bases and J by 0 bases, with 9 bases between them. This CDR3 region has 15 residues. Germline CDR1 is SGHRS and CDR2 is YFSETQ. The full variable domain, its missing parts supplied by reference TRBV5-1 and TRBJ2-1, is KAGVTQTPRYLIKTRGQQVTLSCSPISGHRSVSWYQQTPGQGLQFLFEYFSETQRNKGNFPGRFSGRQFSNSRSEMNVSTLELGDSALYLCASSFDTSSYNEQFFGPGTRLTVL.